This T cell receptor beta chain was observed in a study of blood T cells in healthy people across ages. The sample, 7.5 to 10 milliliters of peripheral blood, was drawn from each donor. The length of the CDR3 is 15 residues. Germline loops: CDR1 SGHTA, CDR2 FQGNSA. Trimming cost V 0 bases and J 4 bases, with 10 bases left between them. The study, taken as a whole, reports: Unknown donor CMV status possibly confounded expanded clonotype changes.

A sample-barcoded 5' primer and a J-beta primer mix were used in a second PCR of about 6 to 12 cycles. From the 5' RACE reads, TCRdb called clonotypes with MiXCR, one entry per CDR3 protein. The sample holds under 850,000 distinct CDR3 sequences, roughly 40% seen once. A note on this clonotype: No antigen is known for it.

This receptor was identified in a man aged 18 to 29 in good health. The sequencing sample was made of blood. The chain links TRBV7-2 to TRBJ2-1, with D hard to call. The CDR3 nucleotides read TGTGCCAGCAGCTTAGCGAAGGCATCTTACAATGAGCAGTTCTTC. Translation: CASSLAKASYNEQFF.